This is a list of T cell receptor beta chains from one sample in a study of CD8+CD57+ T cells in acquired aplastic anemia. TCRdb recomputed calls from the reads with MiXCR, one row per CDR3 protein. Among about 160,000 distinct CDR3 sequences listed, approximately 51% were seen once. Material: sorted CD4+, CD8+, or CD8+CD57+ T cells (not recorded which) from PBMCs. The receptors were sampled from a human donor with aplastic anemia. The CDR3 runs from the conserved cysteine through the conserved F or W. D genes are given only for firm matches. Expanded clones are given a class, and other clones once, few, many or no size at all.

DNA: TGTGCCAGCAGCATGGGAGGGGGGTTCTACAATGAGCAGTTCTTC
CDR3: CASSMGGGFYNEQFF
V: TRBV9
size: many
J: TRBJ2-1
D: -

DNA: TGCAGTGCTCTCGAACCGGGGTCGTGGGGCAATCAGCCCCAGCATTTT
CDR3: CSALEPGSWGNQPQHF
V: TRBV20-1
size: many
J: TRBJ1-5
D: -

DNA: TGTGCCAGCCAACCGGGACAGGGGGTCGGAGGGCAGTACTTC
CDR3: CASQPGQGVGGQYF
V: TRBV10-3
size: -
J: TRBJ2-7
D: TRBD1

DNA: TGTGCCAGTACGCACGTCGGTTACTATGGCTACACCTTC
CDR3: CASTHVGYYGYTF
V: TRBV19
size: -
J: TRBJ1-2
D: -

DNA: TGTGCCACCAGTGATTTGGCTAGCGGACGATACAATGAGCAGTTCTTC
CDR3: CATSDLASGRYNEQFF
V: TRBV24-1
size: -
J: TRBJ2-1
D: TRBD2

DNA: TGTGCCAGCAGCGGACAGGGGCGCGACGAGCAGTACTTC
CDR3: CASSGQGRDEQYF
V: TRBV2
size: -
J: TRBJ2-7
D: TRBD1

DNA: TGTGCCACCAGTGACCCGGGACAGGGTCGGGATACGCAGTATTTT
CDR3: CATSDPGQGRDTQYF
V: TRBV24-1
size: -
J: TRBJ2-3
D: TRBD1

DNA: TGTGCCAGCAGATCCGGGACAGGGGGCTATGGCTACACCTTC
CDR3: CASRSGTGGYGYTF
V: TRBV2
size: -
J: TRBJ1-2
D: TRBD1

DNA: TGTGCCAGCGGCCCGACCGTAGCTGGGGCGTACAATGAGCAGTTCTTC
CDR3: CASGPTVAGAYNEQFF
V: TRBV6-1
size: many
J: TRBJ2-1
D: -

DNA: TGTGCCAGTGCCCGACAGTATCGTCAGCCCCAGCATTTT
CDR3: CASARQYRQPQHF
V: TRBV19
size: -
J: TRBJ1-5
D: -

DNA: TGTGCCAGCTGTGATAGGGGGCGCGGCAATCAGCCCCAGCATTTT
CDR3: CASCDRGRGNQPQHF
V: TRBV19
size: -
J: TRBJ1-5
D: TRBD1

DNA: TGTGCCAGCAGTGACACAGGGGGCCGGGATACGCAGTATTTT
CDR3: CASSDTGGRDTQYF
V: TRBV6-4
size: many
J: TRBJ2-3
D: TRBD1

DNA: TGTGCCACCAGTGATCCACGGGTCAAGGGAAACATTCAGTACTTC
CDR3: CATSDPRVKGNIQYF
V: TRBV24-1
size: many
J: TRBJ2-4
D: -

DNA: TGTGCCAGCAGCACAACAACAGGACTCTCGAACACCGGGGAGCTGTTTTTT
CDR3: CASSTTTGLSNTGELFF
V: TRBV25-1
size: many
J: TRBJ2-2
D: -

DNA: TGTGCCAGCAGCTCGGGACAGGGGACCTATGGCTACACCTTC
CDR3: CASSSGQGTYGYTF
V: TRBV7-2
size: few
J: TRBJ1-2
D: TRBD1

DNA: TGTGCCAGCAGCCCCCGAAGAGCGGGGCCGCAAGAGACCCAGTACTTC
CDR3: CASSPRRAGPQETQYF
V: TRBV29-1
size: -
J: TRBJ2-5
D: TRBD2

DNA: TGCGCCAGCAGCCAAGGGGCAGGGGGCGAGTATGGCTACACCTTC
CDR3: CASSQGAGGEYGYTF
V: TRBV4-1
size: few
J: TRBJ1-2
D: TRBD1

DNA: TGTGCCATCAGTCTGGACGGGAACTATGGCTACACCTTC
CDR3: CAISLDGNYGYTF
V: TRBV10-3
size: -
J: TRBJ1-2
D: -

DNA: TGCAGTGCTAGAGCCGGTGTCGGCTACACCTTC
CDR3: CSARAGVGYTF
V: TRBV20-1
size: -
J: TRBJ1-2
D: -

DNA: TGTGCCAGTACCACTCTCAGGGGAACAATTAATGGCTACACCTTC
CDR3: CASTTLRGTINGYTF
V: TRBV19
size: -
J: TRBJ1-2
D: -

DNA: TGTGCCAGCAGCCCCAGGGTAGGGGTGAACACTGAAGCTTTCTTT
CDR3: CASSPRVGVNTEAFF
V: TRBV7-9
size: many
J: TRBJ1-1
D: -

DNA: TGTGCCAGCAGTGAAGGTGTCAGGGGAAGACAGACCGGAAACACCATATATTTT
CDR3: CASSEGVRGRQTGNTIYF
V: TRBV2
size: many
J: TRBJ1-3
D: -

DNA: TGTGCCCCCCGCAGACAGGGGACTGATAGCAATCAGCCCCAGCATTTT
CDR3: CAPRRQGTDSNQPQHF
V: TRBV15
size: -
J: TRBJ1-5
D: TRBD1

DNA: TGTGCCACCAGCAGAGCGGGGACAGGGAATCAGTACTTC
CDR3: CATSRAGTGNQYF
V: TRBV15
size: once
J: TRBJ2-5
D: TRBD1

DNA: TGTGCCAGCAGCTTAGATGGGAGGGCTACAGATACGCAGTATTTT
CDR3: CASSLDGRATDTQYF
V: TRBV11-2
size: -
J: TRBJ2-3
D: TRBD2

DNA: TGTGCCACCAGCAGAGATTTCGGCACCGGGGAGCTGTTTTTT
CDR3: CATSRDFGTGELFF
V: TRBV15
size: -
J: TRBJ2-2
D: -

DNA: TGCAGTGCAATGGGGACAATCCGTTCACCCCTCCACTTT
CDR3: CSAMGTIRSPLHF
V: TRBV20-1
size: many
J: TRBJ1-6
D: -

DNA: TGTGCCAGTAGTATGAGGGCAGTGGATGGCTACACCTTC
CDR3: CASSMRAVDGYTF
V: TRBV19
size: -
J: TRBJ1-2
D: -

DNA: TGCAGCGTTGGTCCCACGGGAGGCACCGGGGAGCTGTTTTTT
CDR3: CSVGPTGGTGELFF
V: TRBV29-1
size: many
J: TRBJ2-2
D: TRBD2

DNA: TGTGCCAGCAGCCAAAGCCCATACAGGGGGCGCGGGGAAAAACTGTTTTTT
CDR3: CASSQSPYRGRGEKLFF
V: TRBV4-2
size: -
J: TRBJ1-4
D: TRBD1

DNA: TGTGCCAGCAGTTATATGAGGAGTGGGACAGGACACTCTGGGGCCAACGAGCAGTACTTC
CDR3: CASSYMRSGTGHSGANEQYF
V: TRBV10-3
size: -
J: TRBJ2-7
D: TRBD1

DNA: TGTGCCAGCAGCCAAGATTCGGCAGGGGGATGGAGTGAGCAGTTCTTC
CDR3: CASSQDSAGGWSEQFF
V: TRBV3-1
size: -
J: TRBJ2-1
D: TRBD1

DNA: TGTGCCATCAGTCCCGGGCCAAACTTGGGGGAGCTGTTTTTT
CDR3: CAISPGPNLGELFF
V: TRBV10-3
size: once
J: TRBJ2-2
D: -

DNA: TGCAGCGTAGGACAGGGCGGACTTGAAGCTTTCTTT
CDR3: CSVGQGGLEAFF
V: TRBV29-1
size: -
J: TRBJ1-1
D: TRBD1

DNA: TGTGCCAGCAGCTCCACACGGTTTCCGGGACAGGGGATGGAGACCCAGTACTTC
CDR3: CASSSTRFPGQGMETQYF
V: TRBV11-2
size: -
J: TRBJ2-5
D: TRBD1

DNA: TGCAGCGTTGTACACCACCGGCAGATAGAGACCCAGTACTTC
CDR3: CSVVHHRQIETQYF
V: TRBV29-1
size: -
J: TRBJ2-5
D: -

DNA: TGTGCCAGCAGCCCCCCCTCGGCGGGGGGCCCCAACGAGCGGTACTTC
CDR3: CASSPPSAGGPNERYF
V: TRBV11-1
size: -
J: TRBJ2-7
D: TRBD2

DNA: TGCGCCAGCAGTGGACAACTCCAAGAGACCCAGTACTTC
CDR3: CASSGQLQETQYF
V: TRBV10-2
size: -
J: TRBJ2-5
D: -

DNA: TGCAGTGCCCGGGACAGGGAAGACACCTTC
CDR3: CSARDREDTF
V: TRBV20-1
size: few
J: TRBJ1-2
D: TRBD1

DNA: TGTGCCAGCAGTGAACTATCCTATGGCTACACCTTC
CDR3: CASSELSYGYTF
V: TRBV6-1
size: many
J: TRBJ1-2
D: -

DNA: TGTGCCAGCCGACCTCCGGGACAACGAAACACCATATATTTT
CDR3: CASRPPGQRNTIYF
V: TRBV5-5
size: many
J: TRBJ1-3
D: -

DNA: TGTGCCAGCAGCAAACAGGGACAGATTAAAGATGGCTACACCTTC
CDR3: CASSKQGQIKDGYTF
V: TRBV5-4
size: -
J: TRBJ1-2
D: TRBD1

DNA: TGTGCCAGTACCGCAGGTTCATCTTGGGGACATTCACCCCTCCACTTT
CDR3: CASTAGSSWGHSPLHF
V: TRBV19
size: few
J: TRBJ1-6
D: -

DNA: TGCGCCAGCAGCTTGGATCCAGGGCAACAGCCCCAGCATTTT
CDR3: CASSLDPGQQPQHF
V: TRBV5-1
size: -
J: TRBJ1-5
D: -

DNA: TGTGCCAGCAGTTGGACGGGAAACACCGGGGAGCTGTTTTTT
CDR3: CASSWTGNTGELFF
V: TRBV2
size: once
J: TRBJ2-2
D: -